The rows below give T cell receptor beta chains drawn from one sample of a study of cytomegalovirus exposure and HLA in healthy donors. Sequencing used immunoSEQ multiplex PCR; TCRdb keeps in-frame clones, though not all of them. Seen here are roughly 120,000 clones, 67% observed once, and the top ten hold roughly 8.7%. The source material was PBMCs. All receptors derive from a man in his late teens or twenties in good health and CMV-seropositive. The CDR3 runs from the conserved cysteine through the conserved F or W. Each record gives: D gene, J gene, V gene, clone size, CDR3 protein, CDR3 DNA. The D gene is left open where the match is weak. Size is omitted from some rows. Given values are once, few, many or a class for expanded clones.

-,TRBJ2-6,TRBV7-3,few,CASSLTGRGAGANVLTF,TGTGCCAGCAGCTTAACCGGCAGGGGGGCTGGGGCCAACGTCCTGACTTTC
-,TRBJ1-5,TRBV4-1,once,CASTHAGSEPQHF,TGCGCCAGCACCCACGCAGGGTCGGAGCCCCAGCATTTT
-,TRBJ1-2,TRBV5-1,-,CASSLNGAGAYGYTF,TGCGCCAGCAGCTTAAATGGCGCAGGGGCCTATGGCTACACCTTC
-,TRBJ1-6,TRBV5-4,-,CASSPRQGLSSPLHF,TGTGCCAGCAGCCCCCGGCAGGGTTTAAGTTCACCCCTCCACTTT
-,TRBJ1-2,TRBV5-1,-,CASSLALSRSQKSNYGYTF,TGCGCCAGCAGCTTGGCCCTCAGCCGGTCACAGAAATCGAACTATGGCTACACCTTC
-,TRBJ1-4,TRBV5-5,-,CASRNRGTNEKLFF,TGTGCCAGCAGGAATCGAGGAACTAATGAAAAACTGTTTTTT
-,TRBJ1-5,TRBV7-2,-,CASSLRQTLPNQPQHF,TGTGCCAGCAGCCTACGACAGACCCTCCCCAATCAGCCCCAGCATTTT
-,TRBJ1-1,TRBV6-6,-,CASSARDLSTEAFF,TGTGCCAGCAGTGCCCGAGACTTGTCCACTGAAGCTTTCTTT
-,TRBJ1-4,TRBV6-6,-,CASSFTGWPQVFF,TGTGCCAGCAGTTTTACAGGGTGGCCTCAGGTGTTTTTT
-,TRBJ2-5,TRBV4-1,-,CASSQDAGSLETQYF,TGCGCCAGCAGCCAAGATGCGGGGAGTCTGGAGACCCAGTACTTC
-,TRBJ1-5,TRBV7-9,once,CASSLFGAGDQPQHF,TGTGCCAGCAGCTTATTCGGGGCAGGGGATCAGCCCCAGCATTTT
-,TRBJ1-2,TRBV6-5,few,CASRTEDSYGYTF,TGTGCCAGCAGGACTGAAGACAGCTATGGCTACACCTTC
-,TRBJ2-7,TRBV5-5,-,CASSLDSLDYEQYF,TGTGCCAGCAGCTTAGACAGCCTTGACTACGAGCAGTACTTC
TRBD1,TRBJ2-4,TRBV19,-,CASSIGTGFKNIQYF,TGTGCCAGTAGTATCGGGACAGGGTTTAAAAACATTCAGTACTTC
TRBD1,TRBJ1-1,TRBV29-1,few,CSARGQGWVAFF,TGCAGCGCCAGGGGGCAGGGCTGGGTGGCTTTCTTT
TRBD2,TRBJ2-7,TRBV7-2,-,CASSPRLAGVLSHYEQYF,TGTGCCAGCAGCCCACGACTAGCGGGGGTCCTCTCCCACTACGAGCAGTACTTC
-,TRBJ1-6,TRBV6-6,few,CASRTITQALHF,TGTGCCAGCAGGACGATCACTCAGGCCCTCCACTTT
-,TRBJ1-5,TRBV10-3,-,CAISGGKGGNQPQHF,TGTGCCATCAGTGGCGGAAAGGGGGGCAATCAGCCCCAGCATTTT
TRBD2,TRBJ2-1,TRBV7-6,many,CASSLDLAGGDWQFF,TGTGCCAGCAGCTTAGATCTAGCGGGGGGAGATTGGCAGTTCTTC
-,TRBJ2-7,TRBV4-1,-,CASSQVGGGTASYEQYF,TGCGCCAGCAGCCAAGTCGGTGGGGGGACAGCATCCTACGAGCAGTACTTC
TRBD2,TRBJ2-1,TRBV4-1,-,CASSLLGTSGVNEQFF,TGCGCCAGCAGCCTTTTGGGGACTAGCGGGGTCAATGAGCAGTTCTTC
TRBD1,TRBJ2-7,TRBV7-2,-,CASSPDRGRYEQYF,TGTGCCAGCAGCCCTGACAGGGGCCGGTACGAGCAGTACTTC
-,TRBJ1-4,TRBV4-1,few,CASSQAAGGTANEKLFF,TGCGCCAGCAGCCAGGCGGCGGGGGGGACGGCGAATGAAAAACTGTTTTTT
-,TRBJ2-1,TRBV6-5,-,CASNGPQGYNEQFF,TGTGCCAGTAACGGACCCCAGGGATACAATGAGCAGTTCTTC
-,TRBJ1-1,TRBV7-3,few,CASSPNPGMSEAFF,TGTGCCAGCAGCCCTAATCCGGGAATGTCTGAAGCTTTCTTT
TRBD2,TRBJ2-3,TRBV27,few,CASSLSVVGAGGRYTQYF,TGTGCCAGCAGTTTATCAGTCGTTGGGGCGGGGGGCCGGTATACGCAGTATTTT
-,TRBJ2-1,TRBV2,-,CASSEVGLPVF,TGTGCCAGCAGTGAAGTCGGACTCCCGGTCTTC
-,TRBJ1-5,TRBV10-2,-,CASSGTQPGSNQPQHF,TGCGCCAGCAGTGGTACGCAGCCAGGCAGCAATCAGCCCCAGCATTTT
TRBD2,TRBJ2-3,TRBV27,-,CASALAGGTDTQYF,TGTGCCAGCGCGCTAGCGGGGGGTACAGATACGCAGTATTTT
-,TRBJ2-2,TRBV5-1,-,CASIPPGGYTGELFF,TGCGCCAGCATCCCCCCAGGGGGGTACACCGGGGAGCTGTTTTTT
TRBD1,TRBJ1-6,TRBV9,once,CASSPGGGQGNSPLHF,TGTGCCAGCAGCCCAGGGGGGGGACAGGGGAATTCACCCCTCCACTTT
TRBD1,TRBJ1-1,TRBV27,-,CASSFAGQGGTEAFF,TGTGCCAGCAGTTTCGCCGGACAGGGGGGCACTGAAGCTTTCTTT
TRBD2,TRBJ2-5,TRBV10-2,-,CASSGGLAGGQETQYF,TGCGCCAGCAGTGGGGGCTTAGCGGGGGGCCAAGAGACCCAGTACTTC
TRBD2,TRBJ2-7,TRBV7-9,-,CASSPSGSRGEQYF,TGTGCCAGCAGCCCTAGCGGGTCCAGGGGCGAGCAGTACTTC
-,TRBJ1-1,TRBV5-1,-,CASSTVQGGETEAFF,TGCGCCAGCAGTACTGTACAGGGTGGTGAAACTGAAGCTTTCTTT
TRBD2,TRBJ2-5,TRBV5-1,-,CASSSERGGEETQYF,TGCGCCAGCAGCTCCGAGCGGGGGGGGGAAGAGACCCAGTACTTC
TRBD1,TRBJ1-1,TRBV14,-,CASSQGQTKETEAFF,TGTGCCAGCAGCCAGGGACAGACCAAGGAGACTGAAGCTTTCTTT